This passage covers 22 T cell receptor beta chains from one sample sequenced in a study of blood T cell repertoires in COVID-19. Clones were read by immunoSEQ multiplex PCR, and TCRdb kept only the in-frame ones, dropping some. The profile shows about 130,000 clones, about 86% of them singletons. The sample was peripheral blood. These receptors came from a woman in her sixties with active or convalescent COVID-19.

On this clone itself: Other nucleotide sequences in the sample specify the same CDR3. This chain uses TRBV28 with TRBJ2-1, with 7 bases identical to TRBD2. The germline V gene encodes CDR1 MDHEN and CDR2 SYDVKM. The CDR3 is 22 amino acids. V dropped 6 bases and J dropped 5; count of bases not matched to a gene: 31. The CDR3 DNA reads TGTGCCAGCAGGTTCCCATCCAGGGCGCGCCCGGGGGTGGGGCGGGAGAACAATGAGCAGTTCTTC. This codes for CASRFPSRARPGVGRENNEQFF.

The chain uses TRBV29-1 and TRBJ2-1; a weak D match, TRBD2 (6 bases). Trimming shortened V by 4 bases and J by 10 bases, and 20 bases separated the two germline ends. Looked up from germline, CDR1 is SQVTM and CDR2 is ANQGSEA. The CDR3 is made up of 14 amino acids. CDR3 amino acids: CSVVGREYHLEQFF. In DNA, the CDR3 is TGCAGCGTTGTGGGGCGGGAATACCACCTAGAGCAGTTCTTC.

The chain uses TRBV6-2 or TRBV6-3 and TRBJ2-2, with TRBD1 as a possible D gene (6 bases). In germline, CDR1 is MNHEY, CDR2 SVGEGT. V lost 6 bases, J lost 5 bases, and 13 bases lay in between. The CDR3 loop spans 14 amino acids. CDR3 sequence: CASSNYGQTGELFF. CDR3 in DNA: TGTGCCAGCAGCAACTATGGACAGACCGGGGAGCTGTTTTTT.

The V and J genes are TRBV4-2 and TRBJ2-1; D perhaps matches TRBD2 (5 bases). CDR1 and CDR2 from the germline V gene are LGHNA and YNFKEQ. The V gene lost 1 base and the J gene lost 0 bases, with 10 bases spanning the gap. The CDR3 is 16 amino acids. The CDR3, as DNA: TGTGCCAGCAGCCAAGTGCGAGGGATCTCCTACAATGAGCAGTTCTTC. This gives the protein CASSQVRGISYNEQFF.

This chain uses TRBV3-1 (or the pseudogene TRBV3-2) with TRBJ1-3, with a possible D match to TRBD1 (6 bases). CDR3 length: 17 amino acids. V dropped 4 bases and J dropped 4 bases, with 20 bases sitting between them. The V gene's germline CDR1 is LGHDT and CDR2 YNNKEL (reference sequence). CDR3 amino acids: CASSPFSSGVGGNTIYF. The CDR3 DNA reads TGTGCCAGCAGCCCCTTTTCGTCAGGGGTTGGCGGAAACACCATATATTTT.

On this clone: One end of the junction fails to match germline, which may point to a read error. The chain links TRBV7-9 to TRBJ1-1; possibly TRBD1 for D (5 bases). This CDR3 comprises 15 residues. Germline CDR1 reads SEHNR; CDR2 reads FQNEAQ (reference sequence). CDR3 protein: CASSLAGGWKTEAFF. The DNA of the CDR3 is TGTGCCAGCAGCCTAGCGGGGGGGTGGAAGACTGAAGCTTTCTTT. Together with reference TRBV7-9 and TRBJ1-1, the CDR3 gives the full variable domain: DTGVSQNPRHKITKRGQNVTFRCDPISEHNRLYWYRQTLGQGPEFLTYFQNEAQLEKSRLLSDRFSAERPKGSFSTLEIQRTEQGDSAMYLCASSLAGGWKTEAFFGQGTRLTVV.

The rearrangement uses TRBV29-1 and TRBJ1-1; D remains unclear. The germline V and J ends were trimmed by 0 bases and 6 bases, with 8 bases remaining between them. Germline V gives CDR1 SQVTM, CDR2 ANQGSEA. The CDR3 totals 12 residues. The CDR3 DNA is TGCAGCGTTGAAGATATCCAGTCTGAAGCTTTCTTT. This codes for CSVEDIQSEAFF. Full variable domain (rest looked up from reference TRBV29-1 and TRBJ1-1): SAVISQKPSRDICQRGTSLTIQCQVDSQVTMMFWYRQQPGQSLTLIATANQGSEATYESGFVIDKFPISRPNLTFSTLTVSNMSPEDSSIYLCSVEDIQSEAFFGQGTRLTVV.

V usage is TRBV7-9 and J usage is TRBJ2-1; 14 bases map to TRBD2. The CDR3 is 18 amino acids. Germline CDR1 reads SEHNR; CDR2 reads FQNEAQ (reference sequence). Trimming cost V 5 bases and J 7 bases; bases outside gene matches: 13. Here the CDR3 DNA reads TGTGCCAGCAGCGCTATACGGGGACTAGCGGGAGTATTGAATGAGCAGTTCTTC. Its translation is CASSAIRGLAGVLNEQFF.

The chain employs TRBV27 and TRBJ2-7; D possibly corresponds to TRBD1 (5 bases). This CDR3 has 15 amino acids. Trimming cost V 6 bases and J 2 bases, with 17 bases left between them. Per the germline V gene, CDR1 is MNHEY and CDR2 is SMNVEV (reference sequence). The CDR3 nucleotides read TGTGCCAGCAGCATAAATGGTCCAGGGCCCTACGAGCAGTACTTC. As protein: CASSINGPGPYEQYF.

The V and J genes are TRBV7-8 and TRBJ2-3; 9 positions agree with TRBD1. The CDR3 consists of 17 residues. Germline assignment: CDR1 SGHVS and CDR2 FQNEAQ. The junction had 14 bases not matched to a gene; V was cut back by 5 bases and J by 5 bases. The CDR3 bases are TGTGCCAGCAGCCAGCGGAAACAGGGGGCCAAGGGAGATACGCAGTATTTT. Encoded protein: CASSQRKQGAKGDTQYF.

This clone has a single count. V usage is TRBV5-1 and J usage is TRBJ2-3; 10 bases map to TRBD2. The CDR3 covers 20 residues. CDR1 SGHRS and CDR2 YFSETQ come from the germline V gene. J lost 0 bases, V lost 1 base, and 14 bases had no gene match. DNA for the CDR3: TGCGCCAGCAGCTTGACCCCCAGGACTAGCGGACGATCTAGCACAGATACGCAGTATTTT. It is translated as CASSLTPRTSGRSSTDTQYF.

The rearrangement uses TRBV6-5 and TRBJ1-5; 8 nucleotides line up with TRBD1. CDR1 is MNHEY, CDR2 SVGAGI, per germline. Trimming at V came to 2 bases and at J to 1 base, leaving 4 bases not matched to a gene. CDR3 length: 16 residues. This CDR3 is CASSYRRQGSNQPQHF. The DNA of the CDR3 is TGTGCCAGCAGTTACCGAAGACAGGGGAGCAATCAGCCCCAGCATTTT.

The CDR3 DNA follows: TGTGCCAGCAGTTGGGCCATTGGGTGGTCTGAAGCTTTCTTT. Translating it yields CASSWAIGWSEAFF. The J gene is TRBJ1-1, the V gene TRBV28; no definite D call. V dropped 4 bases and J dropped 6 bases, with 15 bases sitting between them. CDR3 length equals 14 residues. CDR1 MDHEN and CDR2 SYDVKM come from the germline V gene.

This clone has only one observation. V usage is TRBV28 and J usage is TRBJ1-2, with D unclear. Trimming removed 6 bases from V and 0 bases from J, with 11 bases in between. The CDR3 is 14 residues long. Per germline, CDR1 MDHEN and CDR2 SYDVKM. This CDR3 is CASSLQSPNYGYTF. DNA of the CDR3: TGTGCCAGCAGCCTACAGAGCCCTAACTATGGCTACACCTTC.

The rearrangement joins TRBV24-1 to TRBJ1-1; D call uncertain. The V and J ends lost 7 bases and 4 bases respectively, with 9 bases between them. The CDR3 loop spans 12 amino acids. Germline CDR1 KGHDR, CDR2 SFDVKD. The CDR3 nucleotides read TGTGCCACCAGCGAACGGGGCACTGAAGCTTTCTTT. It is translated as CATSERGTEAFF.

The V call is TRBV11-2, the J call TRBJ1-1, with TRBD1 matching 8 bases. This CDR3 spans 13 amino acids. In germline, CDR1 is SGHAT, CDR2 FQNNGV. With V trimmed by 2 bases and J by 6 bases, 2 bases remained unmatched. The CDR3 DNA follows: TGTGCCAGCAGCTTATTACAGGGGGCTGAAGCTTTCTTT. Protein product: CASSLLQGAEAFF. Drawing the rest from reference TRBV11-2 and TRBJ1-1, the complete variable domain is EAGVAQSPRYKIIEKRQSVAFWCNPISGHATLYWYQQILGQGPKLLIQFQNNGVVDDSQLPKDRFSAERLKGVDSTLKIQPAKLEDSAVYLCASSLLQGAEAFFGQGTRLTVV.

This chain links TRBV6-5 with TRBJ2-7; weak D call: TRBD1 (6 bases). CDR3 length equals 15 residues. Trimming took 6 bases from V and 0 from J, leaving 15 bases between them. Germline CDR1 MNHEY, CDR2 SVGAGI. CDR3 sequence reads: CASRTHDRFSYEQYF. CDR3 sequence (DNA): TGTGCCAGCAGAACACATGACAGGTTCTCCTACGAGCAGTACTTC.

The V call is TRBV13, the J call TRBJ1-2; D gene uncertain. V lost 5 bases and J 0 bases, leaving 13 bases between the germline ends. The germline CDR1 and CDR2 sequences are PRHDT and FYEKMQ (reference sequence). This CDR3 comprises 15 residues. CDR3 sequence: CASSTRTTTNYGYTF. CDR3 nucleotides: TGTGCCAGCAGCACTCGGACGACTACTAACTATGGCTACACCTTC.

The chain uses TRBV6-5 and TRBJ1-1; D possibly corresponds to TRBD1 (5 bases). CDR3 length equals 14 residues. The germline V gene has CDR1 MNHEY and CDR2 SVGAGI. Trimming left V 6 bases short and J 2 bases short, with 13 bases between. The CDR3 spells CASRRPGTNTEAFF. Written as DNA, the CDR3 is TGTGCCAGCAGGAGGCCAGGGACTAACACTGAAGCTTTCTTT.

The CDR3 coding sequence is TGTGCCACCAGTGACCCCCAGGGAGGGCTGTTTTTT. Amino acids: CATSDPQGGLFF. J is TRBJ2-2 and V is TRBV24-1; tentative D call: TRBD2 (6 bases). The V end was cut by 4 bases, the J end by 13 bases, with 12 bases between. This CDR3 comprises 12 residues. Germline V gives CDR1 KGHDR, CDR2 SFDVKD.

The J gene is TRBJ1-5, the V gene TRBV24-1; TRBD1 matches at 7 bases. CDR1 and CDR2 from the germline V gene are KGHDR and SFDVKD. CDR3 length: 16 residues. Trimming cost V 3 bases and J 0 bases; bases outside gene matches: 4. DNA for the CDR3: TGTGCCACCAGTGATGGACAGGACTTTAGCAATCAGCCCCAGCATTTT. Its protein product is CATSDGQDFSNQPQHF.

The CDR3 nucleotides read TGTGCCAGTAGCAAGACAGGGATGAACACTGAAGCTTTCTTT. Translated, it gives CASSKTGMNTEAFF. The V call is TRBV19, the J call TRBJ1-1; 7 bases map to TRBD1. Per the germline V gene, CDR1 is LNHDA and CDR2 is SQIVND (reference sequence). The V gene end was trimmed by 6 bases and the J gene end by 0 bases; junction bases not matched to a gene: 4. This CDR3 comprises 14 residues. Looking up the rest from reference TRBV19 and TRBJ1-1 gives the full variable domain: DGGITQSPKYLFRKEGQNVTLSCEQNLNHDAMYWYRQDPGQGLRLIYYSQIVNDFQKGDIAEGYSVSREKKESFPLTVTSAQKNPTAFYLCASSKTGMNTEAFFGQGTRLTVV.